This T cell receptor (beta chain) comes out of a study of T cell responses to AZD1222 COVID-19 vaccine. Study information: Pooling covered second doses at about 4 or about 12 weeks.

Study-wide points: Spike regions recognized by vaccine-associated CD4 TCRs spanned the protein, led by 160-218 and 743-854. Receipt of two AZD1222 doses was followed by a rise in Spike-specific TCR breadth and depth. Targets within unmutated variant regions were reportedly found for nearly half of spike-specific TCRs.

Here immunoSEQ multiplex PCR was the method, and the copy in TCRdb shows in-frame clones only, minus some. Seen here are roughly 120,000 clones, 70% to 90% observed once, and the top ten hold 1.5% to 2%. Concerning this clone: Antigen unknown.

The sequence was collected from an adult in good health. The starting material was peripheral blood, obtained on day 0 of AZD1222 vaccination.

The CDR3 loop is CASSLQGPWNTEAFF. The CDR3 coding sequence is TGCGCCAGCAGCTTGCAGGGACCCTGGAACACTGAAGCTTTCTTT. This chain uses TRBV5-1 with TRBJ1-1; weak D call: TRBD1 (5 bases). Germline V CDR1 and CDR2: SGHRS, YFSETQ. The CDR3 sequence is 15 residues long. The V and J ends lost 1 base and 1 base respectively, with 11 bases between them.